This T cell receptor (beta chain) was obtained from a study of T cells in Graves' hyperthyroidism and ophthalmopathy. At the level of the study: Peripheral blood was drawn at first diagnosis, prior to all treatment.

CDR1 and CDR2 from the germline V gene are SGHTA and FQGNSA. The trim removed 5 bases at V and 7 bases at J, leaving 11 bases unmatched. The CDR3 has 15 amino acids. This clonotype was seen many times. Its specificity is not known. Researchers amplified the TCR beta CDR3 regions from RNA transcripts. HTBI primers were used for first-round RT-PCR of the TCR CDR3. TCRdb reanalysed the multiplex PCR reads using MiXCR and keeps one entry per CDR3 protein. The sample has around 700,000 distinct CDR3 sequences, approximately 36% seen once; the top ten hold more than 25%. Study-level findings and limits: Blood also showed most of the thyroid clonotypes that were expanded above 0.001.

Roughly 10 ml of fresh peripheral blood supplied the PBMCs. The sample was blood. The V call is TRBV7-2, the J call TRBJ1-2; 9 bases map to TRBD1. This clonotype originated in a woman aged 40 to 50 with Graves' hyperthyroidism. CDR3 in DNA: TGTGCCAGCAGCGCACAGGGGGCGGATATAAGTGGCTACACCTTC. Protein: CASSAQGADISGYTF.